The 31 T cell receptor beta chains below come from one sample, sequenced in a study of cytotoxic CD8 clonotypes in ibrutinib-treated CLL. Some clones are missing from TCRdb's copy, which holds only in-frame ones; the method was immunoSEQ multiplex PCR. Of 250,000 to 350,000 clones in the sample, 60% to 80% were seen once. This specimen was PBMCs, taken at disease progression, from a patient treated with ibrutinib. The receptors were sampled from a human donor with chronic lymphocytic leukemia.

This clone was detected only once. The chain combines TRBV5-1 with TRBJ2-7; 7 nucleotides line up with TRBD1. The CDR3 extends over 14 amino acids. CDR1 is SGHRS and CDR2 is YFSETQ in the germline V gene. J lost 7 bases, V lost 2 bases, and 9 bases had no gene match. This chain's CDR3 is CASSFRQGGWEQYF. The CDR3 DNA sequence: TGCGCCAGCAGCTTTCGACAGGGCGGGTGGGAGCAGTACTTC.

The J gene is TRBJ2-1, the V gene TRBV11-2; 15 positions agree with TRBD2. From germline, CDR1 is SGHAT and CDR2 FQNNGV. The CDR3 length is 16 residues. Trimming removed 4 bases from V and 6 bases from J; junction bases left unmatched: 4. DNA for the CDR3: TGTGCCAGCAGCTCCCCGGGACTAGCGGGAGGCAATGAGCAGTTCTTC. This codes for CASSSPGLAGGNEQFF.

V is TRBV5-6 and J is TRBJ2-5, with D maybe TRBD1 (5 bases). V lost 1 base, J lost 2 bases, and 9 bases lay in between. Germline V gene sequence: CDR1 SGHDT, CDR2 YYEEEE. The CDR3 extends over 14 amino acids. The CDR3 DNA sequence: TGTGCCAGCAGCTTGAGGGGCATTCAAGAGACCCAGTACTTC. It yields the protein CASSLRGIQETQYF.

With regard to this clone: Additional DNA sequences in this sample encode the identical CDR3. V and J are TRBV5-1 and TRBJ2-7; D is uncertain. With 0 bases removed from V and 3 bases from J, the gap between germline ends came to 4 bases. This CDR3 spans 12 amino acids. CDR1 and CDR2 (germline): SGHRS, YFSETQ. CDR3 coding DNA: TGCGCCAGCAGCTTGGGGCTCTACGAGCAGTACTTC. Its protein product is CASSLGLYEQYF.

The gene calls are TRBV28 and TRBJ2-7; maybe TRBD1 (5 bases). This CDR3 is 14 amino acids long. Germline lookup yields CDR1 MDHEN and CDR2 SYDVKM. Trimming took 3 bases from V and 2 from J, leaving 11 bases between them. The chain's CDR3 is CASSFQGDTYEQYF. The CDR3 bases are TGTGCCAGCAGTTTCCAGGGTGACACCTACGAGCAGTACTTC. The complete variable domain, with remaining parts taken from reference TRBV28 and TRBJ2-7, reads DVKVTQSSRYLVKRTGEKVFLECVQDMDHENMFWYRQDPGLGLRLIYFSYDVKMKEKGDIPEGYSVSREKKERFSLILESASTNQTSMYLCASSFQGDTYEQYFGPGTRLTVT.

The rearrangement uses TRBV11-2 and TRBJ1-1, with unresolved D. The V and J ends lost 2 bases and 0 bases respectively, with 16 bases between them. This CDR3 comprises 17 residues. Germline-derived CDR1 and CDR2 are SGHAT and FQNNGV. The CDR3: CASSLNWASSMNTEAFF. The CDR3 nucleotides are TGTGCCAGCAGCTTAAATTGGGCATCGTCTATGAACACTGAAGCTTTCTTT.

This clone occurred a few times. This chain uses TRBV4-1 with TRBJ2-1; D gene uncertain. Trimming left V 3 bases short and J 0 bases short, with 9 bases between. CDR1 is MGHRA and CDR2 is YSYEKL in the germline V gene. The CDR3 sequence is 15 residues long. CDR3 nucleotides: TGCGCCAGCAGCCAGCCGGAGAGCTCCTACAATGAGCAGTTCTTC. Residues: CASSQPESSYNEQFF.

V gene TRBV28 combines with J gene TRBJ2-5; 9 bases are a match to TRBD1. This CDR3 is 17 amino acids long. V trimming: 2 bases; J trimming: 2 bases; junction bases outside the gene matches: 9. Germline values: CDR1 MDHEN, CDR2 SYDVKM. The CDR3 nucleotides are TGTGCCAGCAGTTTACCATCCGGGACAGGGAGTCAAGAGACCCAGTACTTC. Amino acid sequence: CASSLPSGTGSQETQYF.

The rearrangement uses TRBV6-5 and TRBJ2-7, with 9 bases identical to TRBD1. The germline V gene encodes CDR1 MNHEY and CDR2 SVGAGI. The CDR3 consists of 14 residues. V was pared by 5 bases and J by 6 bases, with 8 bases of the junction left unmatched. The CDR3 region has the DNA TGTGCCAGCAGTCCGACCGGGACAGGGTCCGAGCAGTACTTC. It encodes CASSPTGTGSEQYF.

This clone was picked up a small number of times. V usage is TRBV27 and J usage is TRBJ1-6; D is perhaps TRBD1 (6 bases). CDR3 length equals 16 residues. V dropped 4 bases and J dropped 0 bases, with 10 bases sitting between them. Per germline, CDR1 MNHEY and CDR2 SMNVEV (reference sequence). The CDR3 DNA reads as TGTGCCAGCAGTTCCACAGGGAGCTCCTATAATTCACCCCTCCACTTT. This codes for CASSSTGSSYNSPLHF.

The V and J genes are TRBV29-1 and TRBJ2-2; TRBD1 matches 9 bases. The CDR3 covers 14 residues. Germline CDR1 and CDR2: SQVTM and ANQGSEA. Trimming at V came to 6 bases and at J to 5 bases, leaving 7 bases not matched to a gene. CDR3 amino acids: CSVSGQGLTGELFF. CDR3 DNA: TGCAGCGTCTCCGGACAGGGGCTTACCGGGGAGCTGTTTTTT.

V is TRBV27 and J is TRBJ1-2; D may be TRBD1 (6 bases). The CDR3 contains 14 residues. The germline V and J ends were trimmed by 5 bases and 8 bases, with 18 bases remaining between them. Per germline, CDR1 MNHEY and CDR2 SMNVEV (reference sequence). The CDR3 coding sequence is TGTGCCAGCAGTCCCTGGGGGCATTCGGGAGGCTACACCTTC. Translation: CASSPWGHSGGYTF.

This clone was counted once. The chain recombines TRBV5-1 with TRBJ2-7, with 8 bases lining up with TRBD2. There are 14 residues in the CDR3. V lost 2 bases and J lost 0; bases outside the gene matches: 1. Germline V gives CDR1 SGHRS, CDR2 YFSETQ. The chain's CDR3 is CASSFLAGSYEQYF. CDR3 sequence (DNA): TGCGCCAGCAGCTTTCTAGCGGGCTCCTACGAGCAGTACTTC.

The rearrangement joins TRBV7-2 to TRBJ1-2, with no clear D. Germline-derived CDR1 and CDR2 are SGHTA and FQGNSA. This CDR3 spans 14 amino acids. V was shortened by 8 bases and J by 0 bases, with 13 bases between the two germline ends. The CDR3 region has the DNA TGTGCCAGCCTCGGACCAATCACTAACTATGGCTACACCTTC. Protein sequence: CASLGPITNYGYTF.

The CDR3, as DNA: TGCGCCAGCAGCCCACGAGCGGGACAGGGGGCGCCTTTCCCCTCCTACGAGCAGTACTTC. As protein: CASSPRAGQGAPFPSYEQYF. V usage is TRBV4-1 and J usage is TRBJ2-7; 12 nucleotides align to TRBD1. Germline CDR1 reads MGHRA; CDR2 reads YSYEKL. V shed 4 bases, J shed 0 bases, and the junction held 16 bases outside the gene matches. This CDR3 is built from 20 residues.

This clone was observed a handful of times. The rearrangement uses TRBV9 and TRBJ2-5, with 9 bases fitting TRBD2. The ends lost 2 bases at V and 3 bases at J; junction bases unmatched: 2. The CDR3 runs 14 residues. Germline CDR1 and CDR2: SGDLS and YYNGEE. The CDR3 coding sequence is TGTGCCAGCAGCGTTTTAGCGGGGGAAGAGACCCAGTACTTC. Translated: CASSVLAGEETQYF.

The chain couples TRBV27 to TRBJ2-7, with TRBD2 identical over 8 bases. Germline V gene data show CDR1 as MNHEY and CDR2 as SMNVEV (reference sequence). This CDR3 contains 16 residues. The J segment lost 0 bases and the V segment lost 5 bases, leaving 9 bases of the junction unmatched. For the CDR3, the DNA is TGTGCCAGCAGTACGCGTAGGACTAGCCCCTCCTACGAGCAGTACTTC. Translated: CASSTRRTSPSYEQYF.

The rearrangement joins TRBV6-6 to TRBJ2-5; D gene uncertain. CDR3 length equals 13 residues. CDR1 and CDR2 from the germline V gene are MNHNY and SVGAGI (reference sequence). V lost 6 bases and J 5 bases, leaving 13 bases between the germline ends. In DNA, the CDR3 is TGTGCCAGCAGCTACCAAGGGCTTGAGACCCAGTACTTC. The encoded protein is CASSYQGLETQYF.

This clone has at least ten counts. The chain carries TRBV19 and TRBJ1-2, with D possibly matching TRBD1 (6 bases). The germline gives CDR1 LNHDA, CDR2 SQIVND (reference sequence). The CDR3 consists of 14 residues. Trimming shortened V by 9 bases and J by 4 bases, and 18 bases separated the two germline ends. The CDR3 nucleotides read TGTGCCAGCGGAATAACCTCAGGGGTCTATGGCTACACCTTC. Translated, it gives CASGITSGVYGYTF.

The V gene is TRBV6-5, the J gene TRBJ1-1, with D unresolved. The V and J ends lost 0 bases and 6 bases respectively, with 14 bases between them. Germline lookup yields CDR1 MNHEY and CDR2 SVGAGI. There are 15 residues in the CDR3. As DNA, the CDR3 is TGTGCCAGCAGTTACTCCGTTGCATATTGGCCTGAAGCTTTCTTT. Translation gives CASSYSVAYWPEAFF.

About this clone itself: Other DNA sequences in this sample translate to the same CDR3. CDR3 bases: TGCAGCGTTGGCAGGGGGAACACTGAAGCTTTCTTT. Amino acid sequence: CSVGRGNTEAFF. This chain connects TRBV29-1 to TRBJ1-1; maybe TRBD1 (6 bases). CDR1 and CDR2 (germline): SQVTM, ANQGSEA. The CDR3 spans 12 residues. The V end lost 4 bases, the J end lost 1 base, and 7 bases lay between the germline ends.

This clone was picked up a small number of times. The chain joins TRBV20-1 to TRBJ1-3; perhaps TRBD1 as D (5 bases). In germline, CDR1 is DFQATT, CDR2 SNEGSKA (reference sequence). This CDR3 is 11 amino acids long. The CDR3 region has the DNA TGCAGAGCCCGCGTGGGGGACACCATATATTTT. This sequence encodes CRARVGDTIYF.

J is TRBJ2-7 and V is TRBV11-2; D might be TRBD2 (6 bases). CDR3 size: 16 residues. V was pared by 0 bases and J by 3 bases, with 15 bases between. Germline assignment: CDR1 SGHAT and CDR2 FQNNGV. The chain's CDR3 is CASSLDLALGGYEQYF. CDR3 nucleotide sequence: TGTGCCAGCAGCTTAGATCTAGCGTTAGGTGGCTACGAGCAGTACTTC.

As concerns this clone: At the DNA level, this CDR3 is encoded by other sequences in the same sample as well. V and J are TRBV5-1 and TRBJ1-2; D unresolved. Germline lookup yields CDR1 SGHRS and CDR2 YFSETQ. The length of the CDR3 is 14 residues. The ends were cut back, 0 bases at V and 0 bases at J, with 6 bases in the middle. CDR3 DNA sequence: TGCGCCAGCAGCTTGGACCTGGCTAACTATGGCTACACCTTC. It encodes CASSLDLANYGYTF.

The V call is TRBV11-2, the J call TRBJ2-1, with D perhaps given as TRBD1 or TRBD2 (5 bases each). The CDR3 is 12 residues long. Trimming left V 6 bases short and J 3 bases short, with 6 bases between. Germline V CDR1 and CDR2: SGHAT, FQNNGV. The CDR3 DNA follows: TGTGCCAGCAGGAGGGGCTACAATGAGCAGTTCTTC. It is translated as CASRRGYNEQFF. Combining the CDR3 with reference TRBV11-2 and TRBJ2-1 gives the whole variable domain EAGVAQSPRYKIIEKRQSVAFWCNPISGHATLYWYQQILGQGPKLLIQFQNNGVVDDSQLPKDRFSAERLKGVDSTLKIQPAKLEDSAVYLCASRRGYNEQFFGPGTRLTVL.

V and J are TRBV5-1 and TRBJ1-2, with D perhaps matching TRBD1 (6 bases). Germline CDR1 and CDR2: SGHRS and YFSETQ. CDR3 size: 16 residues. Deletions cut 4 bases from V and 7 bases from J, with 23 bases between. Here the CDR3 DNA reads TGCGCCAGCAGCAAAGGACAGAGGAGCGGAGGAGGTGGCTACACCTTC. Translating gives CASSKGQRSGGGGYTF.

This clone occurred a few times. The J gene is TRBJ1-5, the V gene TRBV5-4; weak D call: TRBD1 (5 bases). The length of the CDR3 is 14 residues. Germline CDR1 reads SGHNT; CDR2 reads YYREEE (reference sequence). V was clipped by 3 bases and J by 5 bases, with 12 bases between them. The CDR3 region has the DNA TGTGCCAGCAGCTATGGCGGGGACTATCAGCCCCAGCATTTT. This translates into CASSYGGDYQPQHF.

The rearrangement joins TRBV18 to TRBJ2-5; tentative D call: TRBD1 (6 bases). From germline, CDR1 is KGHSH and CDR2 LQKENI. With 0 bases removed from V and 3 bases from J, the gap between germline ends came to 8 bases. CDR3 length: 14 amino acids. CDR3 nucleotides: TGTGCCAGCTCACCACCCCCAGGGGAAGAGACCCAGTACTTC. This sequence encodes CASSPPPGEETQYF.

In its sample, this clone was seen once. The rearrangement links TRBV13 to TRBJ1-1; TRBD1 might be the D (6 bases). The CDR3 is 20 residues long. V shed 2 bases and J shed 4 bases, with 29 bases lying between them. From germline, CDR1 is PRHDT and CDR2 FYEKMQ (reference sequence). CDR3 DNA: TGTGCCAGCAGCTTACGTCGTCTAGGCCCACAGGGACGAAAAACCACTGAAGCTTTCTTT. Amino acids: CASSLRRLGPQGRKTTEAFF.

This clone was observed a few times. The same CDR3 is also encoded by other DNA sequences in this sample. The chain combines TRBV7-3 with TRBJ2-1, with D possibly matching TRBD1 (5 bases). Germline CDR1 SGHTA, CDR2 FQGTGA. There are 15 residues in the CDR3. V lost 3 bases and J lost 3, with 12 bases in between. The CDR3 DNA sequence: TGTGCCAGCAGCTTCGGAACAGGACACTACAATGAGCAGTTCTTC. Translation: CASSFGTGHYNEQFF.

The CDR3 loop is CASSAYQGAEAFF. DNA of the CDR3: TGTGCCAGCAGCGCTTATCAGGGGGCTGAAGCTTTCTTT. The chain combines TRBV9 with TRBJ1-1, with TRBD1 matching 7 bases. The germline gives CDR1 SGDLS, CDR2 YYNGEE. The CDR3 extends over 13 amino acids. J lost 6 bases, V lost 3 bases, and 5 bases had no gene match. Using reference TRBV9 and TRBJ1-1 for the parts outside the CDR3, the full variable domain is DSGVTQTPKHLITATGQRVTLRCSPRSGDLSVYWYQQSLDQGLQFLIQYYNGEERAKGNILERFSAQQFPDLHSELNLSSLELGDSALYFCASSAYQGAEAFFGQGTRLTVV.